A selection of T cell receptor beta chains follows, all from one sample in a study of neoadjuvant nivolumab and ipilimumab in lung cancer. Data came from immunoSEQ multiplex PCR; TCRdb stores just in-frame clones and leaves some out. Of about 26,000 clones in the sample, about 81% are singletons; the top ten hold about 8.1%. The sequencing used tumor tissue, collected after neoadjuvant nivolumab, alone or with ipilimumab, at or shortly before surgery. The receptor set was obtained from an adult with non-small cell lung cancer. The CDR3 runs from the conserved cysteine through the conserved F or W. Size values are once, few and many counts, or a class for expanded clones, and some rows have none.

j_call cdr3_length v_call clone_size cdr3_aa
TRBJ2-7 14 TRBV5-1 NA CASRGDREEYEQYF
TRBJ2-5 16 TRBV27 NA CASRHIGGRARETQYF
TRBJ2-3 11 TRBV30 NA CAWLLTNTQYF
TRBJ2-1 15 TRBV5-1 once CASSFSGGVYNEQFF
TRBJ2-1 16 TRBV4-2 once CASSQFTSGRGNEQFF
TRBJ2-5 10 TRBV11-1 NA CASRGETQYF
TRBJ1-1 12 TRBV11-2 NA CASSPFGIEAFF
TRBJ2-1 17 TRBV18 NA CASSLGAWAGLYNEQFF
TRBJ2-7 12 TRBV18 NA CASSPPRGEQYF
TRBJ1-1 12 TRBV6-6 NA CASTEGGTEAFF
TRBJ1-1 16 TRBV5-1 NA CASSFGTIRVNTEAFF
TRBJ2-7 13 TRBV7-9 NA CASSSRQSYEQYF
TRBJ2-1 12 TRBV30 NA CAWSAGYNEQFF
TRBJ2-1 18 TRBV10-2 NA CASSERASGPSSYNEQFF
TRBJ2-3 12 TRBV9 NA CASSLLGDTQYF
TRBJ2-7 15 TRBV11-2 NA CASSLIPGQVYEQYF
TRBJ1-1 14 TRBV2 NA CASSDEFRVTEAFF
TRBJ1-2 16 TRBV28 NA CASSSASGTGGRGYTF
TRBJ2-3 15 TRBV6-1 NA CASSGWRVGTDTQYF
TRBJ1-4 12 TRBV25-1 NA CASSEDRGPLFF
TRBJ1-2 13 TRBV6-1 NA CASNLRTNYGYTF
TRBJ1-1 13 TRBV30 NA CAWTRVGATEAFF
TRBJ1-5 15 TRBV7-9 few CASSSTGPINQPQHF
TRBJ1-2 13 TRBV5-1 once CASSTGLNYGYTF
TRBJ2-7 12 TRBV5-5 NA CASSDSSYEQYF
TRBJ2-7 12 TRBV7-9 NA CASSPTSHEQYF
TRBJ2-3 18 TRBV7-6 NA CASSSPDGAGFVTDTQYF
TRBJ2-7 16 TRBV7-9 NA CASSLGFSGASYEQYF
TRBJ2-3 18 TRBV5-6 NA CASRRGLAGSPSSNTQYF
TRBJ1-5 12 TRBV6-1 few CASSEGHQPQHF